The next 15 T cell receptor beta chains were all read from a single sample in a study of blood T cell repertoires in COVID-19. TCRdb keeps only in-frame clones here, not all; method: immunoSEQ multiplex PCR. In the table there are approximately 72,000 clones, 85% of which are singletons. Sample: peripheral blood. These receptors all stem from a man aged 50-60 years with acute or convalescent COVID-19.

The chain carries TRBV13 and TRBJ2-3, with TRBD2 matching over 10 bases. J lost 8 bases, V lost 4 bases, and 21 bases had no gene match. CDR3 length equals 19 residues. Germline V gene data show CDR1 as PRHDT and CDR2 as FYEKMQ (reference sequence). CDR3 in amino acids: CASSSSEASGGPGRGTQYF. The CDR3 DNA reads TGTGCCAGCAGCTCATCCGAAGCTAGCGGGGGCCCCGGCCGGGGTACGCAGTATTTT.

This clone has more than one count but fewer than ten. V usage is TRBV19 and J usage is TRBJ1-2; 7 positions agree with TRBD1. CDR1 and CDR2 (germline): LNHDA, SQIVND (reference sequence). The CDR3 has 14 residues. Trimming took 7 bases from V and 3 from J; bases not matched to a gene: 8. CDR3 loop: CASNQGGQHYGYTF. The CDR3, as DNA: TGTGCCAGTAACCAGGGGGGACAGCACTATGGCTACACCTTC.

The CDR3 bases are TGTGCCAGTAGTATGGTGCGACAGGGGGAAGAGACCCAGTACTTC. It is translated as CASSMVRQGEETQYF. This chain joins TRBV19 and TRBJ2-5, with 9 bases aligning to TRBD1. After removal of 3 bases from V and 3 bases from J, the junction contained 5 bases not matched to a gene. Germline assignment: CDR1 LNHDA and CDR2 SQIVND (reference sequence). CDR3 size: 15 residues.

This clone was found once. The chain employs TRBV29-1 and TRBJ2-1, with 9 nucleotides matching TRBD1. The V gene end was trimmed by 7 bases and the J gene end by 4 bases; junction bases not matched to a gene: 11. Germline loops: CDR1 SQVTM, CDR2 ANQGSEA. The CDR3 covers 15 residues. CDR3: CSAWVTGGAYNEQFF. The CDR3 DNA sequence: TGCAGCGCGTGGGTCACAGGGGGCGCTTACAATGAGCAGTTCTTC.

A single count supports this clone. The chain combines TRBV2 with TRBJ1-5; D is unclear. Germline V gene data show CDR1 as SNHLY and CDR2 as FYNNEI. Trimming cost V 5 bases and J 0 bases, with 8 bases left between them. The CDR3 consists of 14 residues. CDR3 residues: CASSRDYSNQPQHF. DNA for the CDR3: TGTGCCAGCAGTCGGGATTATAGCAATCAGCCCCAGCATTTT.

This sequence joins TRBV30 and TRBJ1-5, with TRBD1 matching over 7 bases. The V gene's germline CDR1 is GTSNPN and CDR2 SVGIG (reference sequence). This CDR3 has 14 residues. V lost 2 bases and J lost 3; bases outside the gene matches: 4. CDR3 in DNA: TGTGCCTGGAGTCCGACAGGGATCAATCAGCCCCAGCATTTT. Translation gives CAWSPTGINQPQHF. The whole variable domain, remainder taken from reference TRBV30 and TRBJ1-5, is SQTIHQWPATLVQPVGSPLSLECTVEGTSNPNLYWYRQAAGRGLQLLFYSVGIGQISSEVPQNLSASRPQDRQFILSSKKLLLSDSGFYLCAWSPTGINQPQHFGDGTRLSIL.

V gene TRBV7-8 combines with J gene TRBJ2-2, with D perhaps matching TRBD1 (5 bases). Trimming took off 3 bases at V and 0 bases at J, with 8 bases between the two ends. The CDR3 runs to 15 residues. Per germline, CDR1 SGHVS and CDR2 FQNEAQ. The CDR3 loop reads CASSFHRTNTGELFF. CDR3 DNA sequence: TGTGCCAGCAGCTTCCACAGGACGAACACCGGGGAGCTGTTTTTT.

This chain joins TRBV5-8 and TRBJ1-1; 9 bases agree with TRBD1. CDR3 size: 12 residues. Germline CDR1 reads SGHTS; CDR2 reads YDEGEE. The J segment lost 11 bases and the V segment lost 5 bases, leaving 7 bases of the junction unmatched. The CDR3 region is CASRIGQGIAFF. The CDR3 DNA is TGTGCCAGCAGGATCGGACAGGGGATTGCTTTCTTT.

The chain has TRBV7-2 and TRBJ1-1; the D gene is possibly TRBD1 (6 bases). The CDR3 loop spans 11 amino acids. Between the trimmed V and J ends, which lost 3 bases and 11 bases, there was a span of 10 bases. Germline lookup yields CDR1 SGHTA and CDR2 FQGNSA. The CDR3 nucleotides read TGTGCCAGCAGCTTCAACAGGGCGGCTTTCTTT. It specifies CASSFNRAAFF.

This chain joins TRBV5-1 and TRBJ1-2, with D maybe TRBD1 (6 bases). CDR1 is SGHRS, CDR2 YFSETQ, per germline. The CDR3 sequence is 13 residues long. Trimming shortened V by 0 bases and J by 7 bases, and 10 bases separated the two germline ends. Here the CDR3 reads CASSLAGGPGYTF. The DNA for the CDR3 is TGCGCCAGCAGCTTGGCGGGGGGGCCTGGCTACACCTTC.

The chain recombines TRBV5-1 with TRBJ1-4; D not certain. With 0 bases removed from V and 1 base from J, the gap between germline ends came to 4 bases. Germline V lookup: CDR1 SGHRS, CDR2 YFSETQ. CDR3 length equals 14 residues. The CDR3 DNA is TGCGCCAGCAGCTTGGAGCAAACTAATGAAAAACTGTTTTTT. Its protein is CASSLEQTNEKLFF.

The chain employs TRBV1 and TRBJ2-7; no check of the table's D call, TRBD1, against the DNA was made. TRBV1 has pseudogene status. This CDR3 region has 16 residues. CDR3 DNA sequence: TGCACCAGCAGCCAAGTGGACAGGGGTTACTCCTACGAGCAGTACGTC. Encoded protein: CTSSQVDRGYSYEQYV.

The chain links TRBV6-5 to TRBJ2-3; 8 bases fit TRBD2. Germline CDR1 MNHEY, CDR2 SVGAGI. This CDR3 has 14 residues. CDR3 DNA sequence: TGTGCTACAAACGGGGGGGGCGGGACAGATACGCAGTATTTT. This encodes CATNGGGGTDTQYF.

Notes on this clone: A much larger clone differs by one base, so this may be a read error. Other nucleotide sequences in the sample specify the same CDR3. This chain connects TRBV15 to TRBJ1-6; D is possibly TRBD1 (5 bases). Germline assignment: CDR1 LNHNV and CDR2 YYDKDF (reference sequence). This CDR3 comprises 15 residues. The CDR3 nucleotides read TGTGCCACCAGCAGAGATCGGGCAGGGTACTCACCTCTCCACTTT. Its translation is CATSRDRAGYSPLHF.

The V gene is TRBV19, the J gene TRBJ2-1; 12 bases align to TRBD1. With 6 bases clipped from V and 3 bases from J, the junction kept 9 bases outside the gene matches. Per the germline V gene, CDR1 is LNHDA and CDR2 is SQIVND (reference sequence). CDR3 length: 17 residues. The CDR3 spells CASRGTGGNQVYNEQFF. CDR3 DNA sequence: TGTGCCAGTAGGGGGACAGGGGGCAATCAAGTCTACAATGAGCAGTTCTTC.